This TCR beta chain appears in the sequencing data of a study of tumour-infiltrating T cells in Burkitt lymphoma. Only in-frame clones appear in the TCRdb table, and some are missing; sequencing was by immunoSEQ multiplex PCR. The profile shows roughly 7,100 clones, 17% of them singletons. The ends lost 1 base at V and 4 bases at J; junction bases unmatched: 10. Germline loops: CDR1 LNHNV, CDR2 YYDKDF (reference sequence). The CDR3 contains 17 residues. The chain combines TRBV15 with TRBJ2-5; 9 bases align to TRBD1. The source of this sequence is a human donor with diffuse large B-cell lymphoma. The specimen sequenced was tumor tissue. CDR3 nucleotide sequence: TGTGCCACCAGCAGAGGCTCCACAGGGGGCGGGGGAGAGACCCAGTACTTC. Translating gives CATSRGSTGGGGETQYF.